These 28 T cell receptor beta chains share one sample of origin, sequenced in a study of blood T cell repertoires in COVID-19. Libraries were prepared by immunoSEQ multiplex PCR; TCRdb keeps only in-frame clonotypes and omits some of them. The data show 250,000 to 300,000 clones, with around 83% seen just once and around 5.4% held by the top ten. Sequencing was performed on peripheral blood. The origin of the receptors is a man aged 80 or over with acute or convalescent COVID-19.

The chain has TRBV6-1 and TRBJ1-5; D is undetermined. The CDR3 covers 16 residues. Trimming took off 1 base at V and 0 bases at J, with 10 bases between the two ends. The germline CDR1 and CDR2 sequences are MNHNS and SASEGT. CDR3 DNA: TGTGCCAGCAGTGAAGGTACAGTCCTTAGCAATCAGCCCCAGCATTTT. It codes for CASSEGTVLSNQPQHF.

The chain has TRBV11-2 and TRBJ2-1; D possibly corresponds to TRBD2 (6 bases). Trimming stripped 5 bases from V and 4 bases from J, with 12 bases between. The germline CDR1 and CDR2 sequences are SGHAT and FQNNGV. This CDR3 is built from 14 residues. For the CDR3, the DNA is TGTGCCAGCAGCCAGTCAGGGACTTACAATGAGCAGTTCTTC. Translated, it gives CASSQSGTYNEQFF.

This clone was seen a single time. The genes are TRBV4-1 and TRBJ2-2, with D maybe TRBD2 (7 bases). The CDR3 is 16 residues long. V gave up 4 bases and J gave up 0 bases, with 12 bases separating them. Germline V gene data show CDR1 as MGHRA and CDR2 as YSYEKL. The CDR3 nucleotides are TGCGCCAGCAGCCGAGGGGAGGGGGCGAACACCGGGGAGCTGTTTTTT. This encodes CASSRGEGANTGELFF.

This clone was counted a single time. DNA of the CDR3: TGTGCCAGCAGCTTGGGCATGCGGGGGCCCCAAGAGACCCAGTACTTC. It is translated as CASSLGMRGPQETQYF. J is TRBJ2-5 and V is TRBV5-6, with a possible D match to TRBD2 (7 bases). Germline V CDR1 and CDR2: SGHDT, YYEEEE. The CDR3 is made up of 16 amino acids. V lost 0 bases, J lost 1 base, and 13 bases lay in between. Complete variable domain (other parts from reference TRBV5-6 and TRBJ2-5): DAGVTQSPTHLIKTRGQQVTLRCSPKSGHDTVSWYQQALGQGPQFIFQYYEEEERQRGNFPDRFSGHQFPNYSSELNVNALLLGDSALYLCASSLGMRGPQETQYFGPGTRLLVL.

V is TRBV6-5 and J is TRBJ2-1, with 10 bases fitting TRBD2. CDR1 is MNHEY and CDR2 is SVGAGI in the germline V gene. The CDR3 consists of 15 residues. The trim removed 7 bases at V and 5 bases at J, leaving 8 bases unmatched. The chain's CDR3 is CASTSGTSANNEQFF. The CDR3 coding sequence is TGTGCCAGCACCTCCGGGACTAGCGCTAACAATGAGCAGTTCTTC.

CDR3 in DNA: TGCGCCAGCAGCCAAGATCAAAGGACTCCAAACACCGGGGAGCTGTTTTTT. Protein product: CASSQDQRTPNTGELFF. V gene TRBV4-1 combines with J gene TRBJ2-2, with a weak D call TRBD2 (5 bases). Trimming left V 0 bases short and J 2 bases short, with 13 bases between. The CDR3 has 17 residues. Germline V gene sequence: CDR1 MGHRA, CDR2 YSYEKL.

The V gene is TRBV5-1, the J gene TRBJ1-6, with D perhaps TRBD1 (5 bases). Germline lookup yields CDR1 SGHRS and CDR2 YFSETQ. The CDR3 has 15 amino acids. Trimming removed 1 base from V and 7 bases from J, with 12 bases in between. This chain's CDR3 is CASSLSQGGNSPLHF. The CDR3 bases are TGCGCCAGCAGCTTGTCCCAGGGTGGGAATTCACCCCTCCACTTT.

The CDR3 spells CASSQDRNTEAFF. DNA for the CDR3: TGTGCCAGCTCACAGGACAGGAACACTGAAGCTTTCTTT. The rearrangement links TRBV18 to TRBJ1-1, with TRBD1 as a possible D gene (6 bases). Germline CDR1 KGHSH, CDR2 LQKENI. The CDR3 runs to 13 residues. Trimming removed 4 bases at V and 1 base at J, with 7 bases between.

The chain links TRBV19 to TRBJ1-5; 10 nucleotides line up with TRBD1. J lost 4 bases, V lost 5 bases, and 8 bases had no gene match. Germline-derived CDR1 and CDR2 are LNHDA and SQIVND (reference sequence). The CDR3 runs 16 residues. CDR3 sequence (DNA): TGTGCCAGTAGTCTTCACCGGGACAGGGGTAATCAGCCCCAGCATTTT. Encoded protein: CASSLHRDRGNQPQHF.

The chain is built from TRBV6-5 and TRBJ1-2; TRBD1 matches at 8 bases. This CDR3 is built from 13 residues. CDR1 is MNHEY and CDR2 is SVGAGI in the germline V gene. Unmatched junction bases numbered 8, after V lost 8 bases and J lost 6 bases. CDR3 sequence (DNA): TGTGCCAGCCACCGACAGGGGTTCCATGGCTACACCTTC. Translated: CASHRQGFHGYTF.

V gene TRBV11-3 combines with J gene TRBJ2-5; 10 positions match TRBD1. Trimming took 5 bases from V and 4 from J; bases not matched to a gene: 7. CDR3 length equals 15 residues. Germline V gene lookup returns CDR1 SGHNT and CDR2 YENEEA. The CDR3 sequence is CASSMGDRGAETQYF. CDR3 DNA sequence: TGTGCCAGCAGCATGGGGGACAGGGGAGCAGAGACCCAGTACTTC.

This clone was seen a few times. The genes are TRBV11-2 and TRBJ2-7; 10 nucleotides align to TRBD2. The CDR3 sequence is 17 residues long. CDR1 and CDR2 from the germline V gene are SGHAT and FQNNGV. With V trimmed by 6 bases and J by 4 bases, 15 bases remained unmatched. The CDR3 bases are TGTGCCAGCAGGACTAATAGGCGCAGCGGGAGGGAGTACGAGCAGTACTTC. It specifies CASRTNRRSGREYEQYF.

This chain joins TRBV10-3 and TRBJ2-2; TRBD2 matches 14 bases. Germline V gene sequence: CDR1 ENHRY, CDR2 SYGVKD. The length of the CDR3 is 16 residues. V dropped 10 bases and J dropped 4; count of bases not matched to a gene: 8. The CDR3 bases are TGTGCCACTCGGACTAGCGGGAGGCCGAGCACCGGGGAGCTGTTTTTT. Its protein product is CATRTSGRPSTGELFF.

CDR3 amino acids: CASRGETGARYGYTF. DNA of the CDR3: TGTGCCAGCAGGGGTGAGACAGGGGCGCGGTATGGCTACACCTTC. This chain uses TRBV28 with TRBJ1-2; 8 positions match TRBD1. With V trimmed by 6 bases and J by 5 bases, 11 bases remained unmatched. Germline V CDR1 and CDR2: MDHEN, SYDVKM. This CDR3 spans 15 amino acids.

The chain links TRBV11-2 to TRBJ2-1; D is perhaps TRBD2 (5 bases). Per germline, CDR1 SGHAT and CDR2 FQNNGV. This CDR3 has 16 residues. With 0 bases removed from V and 6 bases from J, the gap between germline ends came to 15 bases. CDR3 sequence: CASSLDLPSGSNEQFF. As DNA, the CDR3 is TGTGCCAGCAGCTTAGATCTCCCATCGGGATCCAATGAGCAGTTCTTC.

V usage is TRBV19 and J usage is TRBJ1-1, with TRBD1 matching over 9 bases. In germline, CDR1 is LNHDA, CDR2 SQIVND (reference sequence). J lost 0 bases, V lost 3 bases, and 5 bases had no gene match. The CDR3 totals 16 residues. The CDR3 region has the DNA TGTGCCAGTAGTATCGGGGACAGGGTAATGAACACTGAAGCTTTCTTT. Protein sequence: CASSIGDRVMNTEAFF.

The J gene is TRBJ2-2, the V gene TRBV7-3; 9 nucleotides agree with TRBD2. Germline-derived CDR1 and CDR2 are SGHTA and FQGTGA. J gave up 5 bases and V 0 bases, and 1 base lay outside the gene matches. The CDR3 runs to 15 residues. This CDR3 reads CASSLTTSGTGELFF. CDR3 DNA sequence: TGTGCCAGCAGCTTAACGACTAGCGGTACCGGGGAGCTGTTTTTT.

This clone has just a few counts. This chain uses TRBV6-5 with TRBJ2-7; TRBD1 aligns across 8 bases. The CDR3 contains 14 residues. Germline V gene lookup returns CDR1 MNHEY and CDR2 SVGAGI. Trimming took 2 bases from V and 6 from J; bases not matched to a gene: 6. Here the CDR3 DNA reads TGTGCCAGCAGTTACCGGACAGGGTGGGGCGAGCAGTACTTC. Its translation: CASSYRTGWGEQYF.

The CDR3 DNA is TGTGCCAGCAGCGTAGCCCTCGCGGCTTCTGGGGCCAACGTCCTGACTTTC. Protein: CASSVALAASGANVLTF. The J gene is TRBJ2-6, the V gene TRBV9, with D hard to call. The germline CDR1 and CDR2 sequences are SGDLS and YYNGEE. V was clipped by 0 bases and J by 1 base, with 11 bases between them. The CDR3 is 17 amino acids.

The chain links TRBV5-1 to TRBJ2-5, with 10 bases lining up with TRBD2. Germline trimming cut 3 bases from V and 1 base from J; bases unmatched to any gene: 6. The germline CDR1 and CDR2 sequences are SGHRS and YFSETQ. This CDR3 region has 16 residues. The CDR3 sequence: CASSYAAGGLQETQYF. The CDR3 DNA follows: TGCGCCAGCAGCTACGCAGCGGGGGGGCTCCAAGAGACCCAGTACTTC. The entire variable domain, with the rest obtained from reference TRBV5-1 and TRBJ2-5, is as follows: KAGVTQTPRYLIKTRGQQVTLSCSPISGHRSVSWYQQTPGQGLQFLFEYFSETQRNKGNFPGRFSGRQFSNSRSEMNVSTLELGDSALYLCASSYAAGGLQETQYFGPGTRLLVL.

V is TRBV2 and J is TRBJ2-7; a weak D match, TRBD2 (6 bases). Trimming took 1 base from V and 3 from J, leaving 13 bases between them. The CDR3 covers 15 residues. Germline V CDR1 and CDR2: SNHLY, FYNNEI. As DNA, the CDR3 is TGTGCCAGCAGTGAAGGGGGTAAGGGAGGCTACGAGCAGTACTTC. This gives the protein CASSEGGKGGYEQYF. Complete variable domain (other parts from reference TRBV2 and TRBJ2-7): EPEVTQTPSHQVTQMGQEVILRCVPISNHLYFYWYRQILGQKVEFLVSFYNNEISEKSEIFDDQFSVERPDGSNFTLKIRSTKLEDSAMYFCASSEGGKGGYEQYFGPGTRLTVT.

V and J are TRBV21-1 and TRBJ2-1; the table names TRBD2, a call not compared with the DNA. TRBV21-1 is given as a pseudogene. The CDR3 loop spans 15 amino acids. The DNA of the CDR3 is TGTGCCAGCAGCAAAAATCCCCCGGGTGGCAATGAGCAGTTCTTC. Amino acids: CASSKNPPGGNEQFF.

CDR3 bases: TGTGCCAGCAGCTCCTCCCTAGCGGGAGGTGGAAATACGCAGTATTTT. Translated: CASSSSLAGGGNTQYF. V gene TRBV7-3 combines with J gene TRBJ2-3; TRBD2 agrees at 11 bases. The CDR3 runs 16 residues. Trimming at V came to 4 bases and at J to 7 bases, leaving 10 bases not matched to a gene. Looked up from germline, CDR1 is SGHTA and CDR2 is FQGTGA.

The CDR3 bases are TGTGCCGGAGGGACTAGCGGACAAGAGACCCAGTACTTC. It translates to CAGGTSGQETQYF. This chain joins TRBV30 and TRBJ2-5, with 11 nucleotides matching TRBD2. The length of the CDR3 is 13 residues. Trimming removed 8 bases from V and 2 bases from J; junction bases left unmatched: 4. Per the germline V gene, CDR1 is GTSNPN and CDR2 is SVGIG (reference sequence).

Points on this clone: Just one base apart from a much larger clone, this may be a read error. This chain joins TRBV12-3 or TRBV12-4 and TRBJ2-3, with 7 positions matching TRBD1. CDR3 length: 13 residues. Here the CDR3 DNA reads TGTGCCAGCAGCTTAGGGGGCGCAGATACGCAGTATTTT. It specifies CASSLGGADTQYF.

The chain joins TRBV5-1 to TRBJ1-6; 7 bases line up with TRBD1. The J segment lost 3 bases and the V segment lost 4 bases, leaving 13 bases of the junction unmatched. Germline values: CDR1 SGHRS, CDR2 YFSETQ. This CDR3 region has 18 residues. The chain's CDR3 is CASSPTGQAKNYNSPLHF. The CDR3 bases are TGCGCCAGCAGCCCTACAGGACAGGCGAAGAACTATAATTCACCCCTCCACTTT.

The rearrangement uses TRBV7-9 and TRBJ2-3, with 8 positions matching TRBD1. Germline assignment: CDR1 SEHNR and CDR2 FQNEAQ (reference sequence). The CDR3 is 15 amino acids. J lost 0 bases, V lost 2 bases, and 1 base had no gene match. The CDR3 is CASSLRTGSTDTQYF. The CDR3 DNA sequence: TGTGCCAGCAGCTTAAGGACAGGGAGCACAGATACGCAGTATTTT.

This clone was detected only once. J is TRBJ2-3 and V is TRBV9; D not certain. Trimming cost V 1 base and J 4 bases, with 13 bases left between them. CDR1 is SGDLS and CDR2 is YYNGEE in the germline V gene. The CDR3 length is 15 residues. This chain's CDR3 is CASSVYEAYPDTQYF. The CDR3 DNA sequence: TGTGCCAGCAGCGTATACGAGGCCTACCCAGATACGCAGTATTTT. Full variable domain (remainder filled in from reference TRBV9 and TRBJ2-3): DSGVTQTPKHLITATGQRVTLRCSPRSGDLSVYWYQQSLDQGLQFLIQYYNGEERAKGNILERFSAQQFPDLHSELNLSSLELGDSALYFCASSVYEAYPDTQYFGPGTRLTVL.